The sequence of this T cell receptor (beta chain) was determined in a study of cytomegalovirus exposure and HLA in healthy donors (dated by TCRdb to 2015 to 2018). For context, the study as a whole: In an earlier analysis of 587 of the donors, approximately 300 Gb of sequence data and 95 million to 130 million unique TCR beta sequences from about 179 million T cells were reported. The study profiled the T cell repertoires of approximately 700 subjects by immunosequencing and related them to cytomegalovirus serostatus. Because of strong linkage in the cohort, roughly five DR-DQ haplotypes were treated as single units for association and clustering. The genetic ancestry cluster associated with self-reported Caucasian donors included roughly 84% of the roughly 400 genotyped donors. Among some 400 genotyped donors of the cohort, an average of around 240,000 unique TCR beta nucleotide sequences was sequenced per donor, of which 15% to 20% were non-productive. The study aimed to test whether signatures of past pathogen exposure could be identified by cataloging public T cell receptors. Class I and class II HLA loci were covered by the typing at four-digit resolution. In the later analysis, no new phenotypic data were used to find candidate immune exposures; instead, reliance was placed on TCR beta sequences and their occurrence across donors. Alongside the repertoire data, information on donor age, sex, ethnicity and CMV serostatus was compiled. Every discovery cohort repertoire had been produced on one sequencing platform. Typing coverage differed by locus: A, B, C, DRB1 and DQB1 were typed in about 620-630 donors, DQA1 in about 500, DPA1 in around 600, and DPB1 in 450 to 490. High-throughput TCR immunosequencing, statistical association of individual TCRs with disease status, and machine learning were combined to predict cytomegalovirus infection status. A later genetic analysis used genome-wide SNP genotypes for about 60% of the roughly 700 donors, treating that subset as a discovery cohort. To decide whether each TCR beta V gene segment behaved as functional or pseudogenic, an earlier analysis of some 600 of the donors relied on high-throughput TCR beta sequencing. A later analysis re-analyzed previously published TCR beta repertoires from about 600 donors and added high-resolution HLA genotyping to study TCR occurrence patterns. Along with the approximately 650-subject first cohort, a separate validation cohort of some 130 different subjects was used. An early release covering roughly 600 HLA-typed donors comprised about 290 gigabases of sequencing data and about 90 million unique TCR sequences. Study-level results and caveats: Linkage disequilibrium might explain the correlated functional status among segregating V segments, but an unknown experimental factor could not be ruled out. When HLA alleles, especially DR and DQ, strongly co-occurred, TCR associations were difficult to assign to individual alleles. A further reported finding was that TCR beta sequences accurately predicted the HLA-A and HLA-B alleles for most subjects in the first cohort. A later genetic analysis reported fewer N-insertions in productive TCRs among donors in an Asian-associated ancestry cluster than the roughly 620-donor mean. A later analysis associated 16,951 TCR beta sequences with specific HLA alleles at a false discovery rate of 0.05. Some IMGT-functional V segments, including TRBV6-2 and TRBV6-3, could not be distinguished by the 87-base-pair reads and were therefore excluded. The earlier analysis of fewer than 750 of the donors excluded about 16 rarely observed V segments, including chromosome 9 orphons, because counts were too low. For the cohort, immune exposure information was limited to CMV serostatus. In a later analysis, TCR association rates were found to vary across HLA loci, with the most associated TCRs seen for DRB1 alleles and the fewest for HLA-C alleles. A later analysis reported that several top co-occurrence clusters appeared linked to parvovirus B19, influenza, CMV and Epstein-Barr virus. Most TCR sequences were seen in very few donors, while some public TCRs were found in many individuals. HLA typing was unavailable for some donors at each locus, so association tests used only the typed subset. In vitro tests confirmed that a few of the cytomegalovirus-associated TCR beta chains recognize cytomegalovirus antigens. A cluster of highly shared sequence variants was judged likely to represent a technical artifact of the sequencing pipeline. This cohort had only TCR beta chains sequenced, and the lack of alpha or paired-chain data limited which features could be detected. The classifier was reported to diagnose cytomegalovirus status with high specificity and sensitivity in both the original and validation cohorts. In a later analysis, most CMV-associated TCR beta chains were found to appear HLA-restricted, with HLA associations seemingly driven largely by CMV exposure. According to the authors, the approach could potentially be generalized to other disease states and immunological phenotypes. An association between a missense DCLRE1C variant and V-gene and J-gene trimming of TCR beta chains was found in a later genetic analysis and replicated in an independent cohort. The presence/absence analyses assumed that sequencing depth was roughly uniform across donors, and that assumption may not be true. An earlier analysis of approximately 540 of the donors showed that most TCR beta V segments appeared in productive rearrangements either about 90% or about 30% of the time, which broadly matched IMGT annotations. The study listed 164 TCR beta chains as associated with cytomegalovirus. A later analysis found that HLA-associated TCR beta chains were more clonally expanded and had lower generation probabilities than equally common non-associated chains.

Library method: the immunoSEQ multiplex PCR assay. For the multiplex PCR, a mixture combining 60 forward primers for TCR Vbeta segments and 13 reverse primers for TCR Jbeta segments was used. Amplification of the CDR3 region of rearranged TCR beta genes was performed with a multiplex PCR assay on genomic DNA. Amplified TCR beta libraries were sequenced as 87-base-pair reads on the Illumina HiSeq System. The paper's data handling went like this. Across the 700 or so repertoires, a later analysis counted roughly 84 million unique TCR beta chains, around 11 million of which were shared by at least two donors. A nearest-neighbor algorithm error-corrected the raw reads and collapsed the reads into unique sequences, merging closely related sequences to remove PCR and sequencing errors. V, D and J gene segments were assigned by aligning CDR3 sequences to IMGT reference sequences. For a sequence to be retained, a match of at least six nucleotides to both a V gene segment and a J gene segment was required. A rearrangement counted as productive if the CDR3 had no stop codons and remained in frame with V and J, and every other rearrangement counted as non-productive. CDR3 was defined by IMGT convention, running from the second conserved V-encoded cysteine to the conserved J-encoded phenylalanine. The earlier analysis of fewer than 750 of the donors excluded sequences that lacked an unambiguous match to a single V gene segment. An earlier analysis of just under 600 of the donors called V segments functional above 56.7% productive rearrangements and segregating when the between-donor standard deviation exceeded 5%. To diagnose cytomegalovirus status from the catalog of TCR beta chain sequences, a statistical classification framework was built. In a later analysis, V and J genes were assigned by comparing TCR nucleotide sequences against IMGT/GENE-DB human TR gene sequences. Using the TCRdist pipeline, a later analysis assigned CDR3 sequences along with most-parsimonious VDJ recombination scenarios. A later analysis defined each TCR beta chain by its CDR3 amino acid sequence plus V-gene family, and excluded reads lacking a unique V-gene family. To address suspected cross-contamination and a sequencing artifact, a later analysis removed several hundred highly shared, low-generation-probability nucleotide sequences. In a later analysis, a clonal expansion index was calculated for each public chain from normalized within-repertoire ranks of inferred template counts. A later analysis computed generation probabilities with a VDJ recombination model fitted to out-of-frame rearrangements, and checked the results against IGoR. In a later analysis, TCR-TCR, TCR-HLA and TCR-CMV co-occurrence was scored with hypergeometric tests, and a repertoire-size bias correction was applied to TCR pairs. In a later analysis, false discovery rates were estimated by permuting HLA or CMV assignments 20 times. In a later analysis, co-occurring TCRs were grouped using DBSCAN, with TCRdist sequence similarity added in when clustering inside HLA-allele-positive subsets. Repertoires with fewer than 30,000 or more than 120,000 public chains, plus five repertoires with anomalous nucleotide sharing, were excluded from co-occurrence clustering. Drawn from immuneACCESS, this table holds only the in-frame rearrangements with V and J called that TCRdb kept. Clones are partly lost; checked studies trace under half to an unresolved V gene and leave the rest unexplained. V, J and clone size derive from that table, while D and trimming were established from the DNA sequence. The sample includes some 110,000 clones, with around 85% observed a single time. Of the sample, approximately 6.9% is held by the ten largest clones.

As concerns this clone: No cognate antigen has been identified for it. Base quality data are lacking; no much larger clone is found one base away.

In total, approximately 610 healthy bone marrow donors made up the cohort. Cohort members were all nominally healthy when sampled, although unrecorded immune exposures were likely present. The donor was CMV seropositive and belonged to the group of 250 to 300 seropositive cohort members. A peripheral blood sample was collected from each donor, and TCR beta sequencing was performed on peripheral blood mononuclear cells. Genomic DNA was extracted from the blood cell samples with the Qiagen DNeasy Blood Extraction Kit. Reading the germline V gene (reference sequence) gives CDR1 GTSNPN and CDR2 SVGIG. V and J are truncated by 0 bases and 2 bases respectively, leaving an intervening sequence of 7 bases. There are 13 amino acids in the CDR3, from cysteine to phenylalanine inclusive. Here the CDR3 DNA is all that survives: 39 bases in frame from base 1.

The specimen was PBMCs. Recombination linked TRBV30 to TRBJ1-2, with no confidently assigned D gene. This receptor was identified in a young man in good health and CMV-seropositive. DNA sequence: TGTGCCTGGAGTGTCATGGCCAACTATGGCTACACCTTC. Its protein product is CAWSVMANYGYTF.